These 23 T cell receptor beta chains were sequenced from one sample in a study of metastatic and nonmetastatic thyroid tumors. TCRdb redid the clone calls on the PCR reads using MiXCR. The sample shows 43,000 or so clones, roughly 4% of them seen only once. Before thyroid surgery, none of the patients had received any treatment. The source material was blood. The receptors stem from a female donor with papillary thyroid cancer or a benign thyroid nodule (not recorded which). Some clones in this sample may be carry-over from other donors' samples.

The J gene is TRBJ1-1, the V gene TRBV6-2 or TRBV6-3, with no clear D. The V and J ends lost 6 bases and 1 base respectively, with 9 bases between them. The CDR3 runs 13 residues. The germline V gene has CDR1 MNHEY and CDR2 SVGEGT. The CDR3 sequence: CASSRRENTEAFF. DNA for the CDR3: TGTGCCAGCAGCAGACGGGAGAACACTGAAGCTTTCTTT.

In regard to this clone: At one end the junction does not follow the germline gene, possibly because of a read error. V is TRBV5-4 and J is TRBJ2-5; 9 positions match TRBD1. In germline, CDR1 is SGHNT, CDR2 YYREEE (reference sequence). This CDR3 contains 15 residues. The CDR3 nucleotides are TGTGGCAGCAGCCAACCCGGACAGGGGCAAGAGACCCAGTACTTC. Translated: CGSSQPGQGQETQYF.

This clone occurred a few times. The chain carries TRBV11-3 and TRBJ1-1, with D unclear. The germline V and J ends were trimmed by 2 bases and 1 base, with 11 bases remaining between them. The CDR3 contains 15 residues. Looked up from germline, CDR1 is SGHNT and CDR2 is YENEEA. In nucleotides, the CDR3 is TGTGCCAGCAGCTTATCCCCCCGTTCGAACACTGAAGCTTTCTTT. Translating it yields CASSLSPRSNTEAFF.

Many counts were recorded for this clone. The chain uses TRBV20-1 and TRBJ2-2, with TRBD2 as a possible D gene (6 bases). Trimming stripped 3 bases from V and 5 bases from J, with 10 bases between. Germline V gene data show CDR1 as DFQATT and CDR2 as SNEGSKA (reference sequence). The CDR3 runs 13 residues. The CDR3 is CSASGRYTGELFF. Written as DNA, the CDR3 is TGCAGTGCTAGCGGGAGATATACCGGGGAGCTGTTTTTT.

The chain employs TRBV14 and TRBJ2-1; 8 bases map to TRBD2. This CDR3 contains 12 residues. Germline-derived CDR1 and CDR2 are SGHDN and FVKESK. V was pared by 1 base and J by 10 bases, with 0 bases of the junction left unmatched. The CDR3 loop reads CASSQAGGEQFF. The CDR3 nucleotides are TGTGCCAGCAGCCAAGCGGGGGGGGAGCAGTTCTTC.

This clone was detected many times. This rearrangement joins TRBV2 to TRBJ2-1; the D gene is possibly TRBD2 (5 bases). This CDR3 spans 14 amino acids. Looked up from germline, CDR1 is SNHLY and CDR2 is FYNNEI. Between the trimmed V and J ends, which lost 8 bases and 1 base, there was a span of 12 bases. CDR3 sequence reads: CASFAGGSYNEQFF. The CDR3 region has the DNA TGTGCCAGCTTTGCGGGCGGATCCTACAATGAGCAGTTCTTC. Combining the CDR3 with reference TRBV2 and TRBJ2-1 gives the whole variable domain EPEVTQTPSHQVTQMGQEVILRCVPISNHLYFYWYRQILGQKVEFLVSFYNNEISEKSEIFDDQFSVERPDGSNFTLKIRSTKLEDSAMYFCASFAGGSYNEQFFGPGTRLTVL.

This clone occurred a few times. This may be a read error: a much more frequent sequence differs by one nucleotide. The chain joins TRBV19 to TRBJ1-1, with D unresolved. This CDR3 contains 15 residues. V was shortened by 2 bases and J by 3 bases, with 13 bases between the two germline ends. Germline V gene lookup returns CDR1 LNHDA and CDR2 SQIVND (reference sequence). DNA for the CDR3: TGTGCCAGTAGTATACCAGAACAATCGGACACTGAAGCTTTCTTT. It yields the protein CASSIPEQSDTEAFF. The full variable domain, in which reference TRBV19 and TRBJ1-1 provide the parts outside the CDR3, is DGGITQSPKYLFRKEGQNVTLSCEQNLNHDAMYWYRQDPGQGLRLIYYSQIVNDFQKGDIAEGYSVSREKKESFPLTVTSAQKNPTAFYLCASSIPEQSDTEAFFGQGTRLTVV.

The chain uses TRBV24-1 and TRBJ2-3; no clear D gene. This CDR3 is 15 amino acids long. Germline assignment: CDR1 KGHDR and CDR2 SFDVKD. V was trimmed by 2 bases and J by 4 bases, leaving 12 bases between them. CDR3 sequence reads: CATSDSPRVADTQYF. The CDR3 DNA is TGTGCCACCAGTGATTCGCCCAGAGTTGCAGATACGCAGTATTTT.

This clone has only a few counts. The CDR3 DNA reads TGTGCCAGTAGTAGTAGGAGTCAGCCGCACCCTCTGGAGCAGTACTTC. Encoded protein: CASSSRSQPHPLEQYF. The rearrangement joins TRBV19 to TRBJ2-7, with unresolved D. Trimming removed 4 bases at V and 7 bases at J, with 23 bases between. The germline gives CDR1 LNHDA, CDR2 SQIVND (reference sequence). The CDR3 consists of 16 residues.

This clone was found many times. J is TRBJ1-2 and V is TRBV7-9; D not certain. The CDR3 totals 14 residues. Germline V gives CDR1 SEHNR, CDR2 FQNEAQ (reference sequence). V was clipped by 5 bases and J by 0 bases, with 10 bases between them. The CDR3 DNA reads TGTGCCAGCAGCCTACCCTTACCTAACTATGGCTACACCTTC. This codes for CASSLPLPNYGYTF.

This chain joins TRBV24-1 and TRBJ1-2, with D unclear. The ends were cut back, 6 bases at V and 5 bases at J, with 15 bases in the middle. The CDR3 runs 14 residues. The germline gives CDR1 KGHDR, CDR2 SFDVKD. The chain's CDR3 is CATSLTGPGYGYTF. Written as DNA, the CDR3 is TGTGCCACCAGTTTAACCGGACCGGGATATGGCTACACCTTC.

The rearrangement uses TRBV7-9 and TRBJ2-1; 7 positions match TRBD1. CDR1 and CDR2 (germline): SEHNR, FQNEAQ (reference sequence). This CDR3 has 15 residues. V lost 7 bases and J lost 2; bases outside the gene matches: 8. CDR3 amino acids: CASNSGQGAYNEQFF. CDR3 DNA sequence: TGTGCCAGCAACTCAGGGCAGGGGGCCTACAATGAGCAGTTCTTC.

There are a few counts of this clone. A much bigger clone sits one base away, suggesting this may be a read error. In this CDR3 the conserved last residue, phenylalanine or tryptophan, is missing, so a read error is likely. The CDR3 is CASSAPLQGSLYEQYS. DNA of the CDR3: TGCGCCAGCAGCGCACCACTACAGGGGAGTCTCTACGAGCAGTACTCC. V usage is TRBV5-1 and J usage is TRBJ2-7, with 7 positions matching TRBD1. The CDR3 has 16 residues. Per germline, CDR1 SGHRS and CDR2 YFSETQ. V lost 4 bases, J lost 3 bases, and 13 bases stayed unmatched.

This clone has more than one count but fewer than ten. The chain carries TRBV7-9 and TRBJ1-6; no reliable D call. V lost 6 bases, J lost 5 bases, and 14 bases lay in between. The germline gives CDR1 SEHNR, CDR2 FQNEAQ (reference sequence). CDR3 length: 15 residues. CDR3 DNA: TGTGCCAGCAGGCCACCGGGCTTCGATAATTCACCCCTCCACTTT. Its protein product is CASRPPGFDNSPLHF.

This clone was found many times. The chain links TRBV20-1 to TRBJ2-4; D perhaps matches TRBD2 (6 bases). CDR1 is DFQATT and CDR2 is SNEGSKA in the germline V gene (reference sequence). The CDR3 runs to 13 residues. Trimming pared 4 bases from V and 0 bases from J, leaving 7 bases between. The CDR3 here is CSATGLAKNIQYF. DNA for the CDR3: TGCAGTGCTACGGGACTAGCCAAAAACATTCAGTACTTC.

This clone is labeled medium-sized. This chain links TRBV6-1 with TRBJ1-2, with 8 positions matching TRBD1. V lost 10 bases to trimming and J lost 2 bases; unmatched junction nucleotides: 6. The germline CDR1 and CDR2 sequences are MNHNS and SASEGT. The CDR3 length is 13 residues. Here the CDR3 DNA reads TGTGCCACCTGGGACAGGTTGAACTATGGCTACACCTTC. The encoded protein is CATWDRLNYGYTF.

In this sample, this clone turned up many times. The chain has TRBV5-4 and TRBJ2-2; 7 nucleotides line up with TRBD2. Trimming took 4 bases from V and 5 from J; bases not matched to a gene: 11. The CDR3 extends over 16 amino acids. Germline assignment: CDR1 SGHNT and CDR2 YYREEE (reference sequence). This CDR3 is CASSPRLAGGTGELFF. DNA of the CDR3: TGTGCCAGCAGCCCACGACTAGCAGGTGGGACCGGGGAGCTGTTTTTT.

The chain combines TRBV6-2 or TRBV6-3 with TRBJ2-3, with TRBD2 matching 9 bases. The CDR3 covers 16 residues. Per germline, CDR1 MNHEY and CDR2 SVGEGT. Germline trimming cut 8 bases from V and 5 bases from J; bases unmatched to any gene: 14. CDR3: CASVPRLAGRRDTQYF. The CDR3 nucleotides read TGTGCCAGCGTCCCTAGGCTAGCGGGGAGGCGAGATACGCAGTATTTT.

This clone was observed many times. This clone may be a read error of a much larger clone one base away. This chain uses TRBV10-2 with TRBJ1-1, with 7 bases lining up with TRBD1. The V segment lost 2 bases and the J segment 7 bases; nucleotides outside the gene matches: 7. CDR3 length equals 14 residues. The germline V gene encodes CDR1 WSHSY and CDR2 SAAADI. CDR3 amino acids: CASSEQGVDIEAFF. The CDR3 nucleotides read TGCGCCAGCAGTGAGCAGGGGGTGGACATTGAAGCTTTCTTT.

This clone was found many times. The chain has TRBV20-1 and TRBJ1-5, with D unresolved. The CDR3 totals 13 residues. The germline gives CDR1 DFQATT, CDR2 SNEGSKA (reference sequence). V was clipped by 5 bases and J by 3 bases, with 11 bases between them. The CDR3 region is CSAYNDINQPQHF. As DNA, the CDR3 is TGCAGTGCTTATAACGATATCAATCAGCCCCAGCATTTT.

This clone showed up just a few times. The CDR3 end shows no conserved phenylalanine or tryptophan, and so a read error is likely. The rearrangement uses TRBV29-1 and TRBJ2-5, with D hard to call. V was trimmed by 5 bases and J by 0 bases, leaving 7 bases between them. This CDR3 comprises 12 residues. The V gene's germline CDR1 is SQVTM and CDR2 ANQGSEA. The CDR3 sequence: CSVKTDQETQYL. The CDR3, as DNA: TGCAGCGTTAAGACGGACCAAGAGACCCAGTACCTC.

Comments on this clone: A much larger clone lies a single base off, so this may be a read error. The CDR3 end shows no conserved phenylalanine or tryptophan, and so a read error is likely. V and J are TRBV20-1 and TRBJ2-1; D remains unclear. Germline V gives CDR1 DFQATT, CDR2 SNEGSKA (reference sequence). The CDR3 is 14 amino acids. V dropped 0 bases and J dropped 3 bases, with 9 bases sitting between them. The CDR3 is CSARDPPVYNEQFL. The CDR3 DNA sequence: TGCAGTGCTAGAGATCCCCCGGTCTACAATGAGCAGTTCCTC.

This clone was observed a few times. A much larger clone lies one base from this, so it may be a read error. The chain uses TRBV29-1 and TRBJ2-3, with D unclear. V was shortened by 1 base and J by 1 base, with 9 bases between the two germline ends. CDR1 is SQVTM, CDR2 ANQGSEA, per germline. The CDR3 spans 14 residues. CDR3: CSVEAWSGTDTQYF. For the CDR3, the DNA is TGCAGCGTTGAAGCTTGGAGTGGCACAGATACGCAGTATTTT.